The rows below give T cell receptor beta chains drawn from one sample of a study of CD8 T cells in ankylosing spondylitis. In TCRdb, the 5' RACE reads were re-called with MiXCR into one record per CDR3 protein. Of tens of thousands of distinct CDR3 sequences listed, just under 4% were seen once; the top ten hold around 4.1%. Sequences were obtained from blood, either unsorted or a sorted T cell fraction (not recorded which). Receptor source: a female donor with ankylosing spondylitis or in good health (not recorded which). Both conserved end residues are part of each CDR3. The D gene is left open where the match is weak. The size of a clone is reported for some rows only, either as once, few or many, or as a class for expanded clones.

J gene	clone size	V gene	D gene	CDR3 DNA	CDR3 protein
TRBJ2-2	many	TRBV9	.	TGTGCCAGCAGGTCTGCGGGGAACACCGGGGAGCTGTTTTTT	CASRSAGNTGELFF
TRBJ2-1	many	TRBV9	TRBD2	TGTGCCAGCAGCGTAGCTTGGCGGGGGGGCCAAGGGGAGCAGTTCTTC	CASSVAWRGGQGEQFF
TRBJ1-2	many	TRBV9	.	TGTGCCAGCAGCGTAGTTGAGGGTGATGGCTACACCTTC	CASSVVEGDGYTF
TRBJ1-5	many	TRBV11-2	TRBD1	TGTGCCAGCAGCTCGTCGGGACAGGAGACATATAGCAATCAGCCCCAGCATTTT	CASSSSGQETYSNQPQHF
TRBJ2-2	.	TRBV9	.	TGTGCCAGCCAACCGAGAGGGACGAACACCGGGGAGCTGTTTTTT	CASQPRGTNTGELFF
TRBJ2-3	medium-sized	TRBV9	TRBD2	TGTGCCAGCAGCGAGCGGGGGGGGCCAGATACGCAGTATTTT	CASSERGGPDTQYF
TRBJ2-7	medium-sized	TRBV9	TRBD2	TGTGCCAGCAGCGTAGCTTGGACTAGCCCCACCTACGAGCAGTACTTC	CASSVAWTSPTYEQYF
TRBJ2-3	many	TRBV9	.	TGTGCCAGCAGCGTAGTGTCCAACACAGATACGCAGTATTTT	CASSVVSNTDTQYF
TRBJ1-2	medium-sized	TRBV9	TRBD1	TGTGCCAGCAGCGCCGAAGGGGGCAGGGATGGCTACACCTTC	CASSAEGGRDGYTF
TRBJ1-6	many	TRBV9	.	TGTGCCAGCAGCGTAAGGACCTGGTCACCCCTCCACTTT	CASSVRTWSPLHF
TRBJ2-5	many	TRBV9	.	TGTGCCAGCAGCGAGGAGATTCAGCAAGAGACCCAGTACTTC	CASSEEIQQETQYF
TRBJ2-3	many	TRBV9	TRBD2	TGTGCCAGCAGCGTAGTAACGTTAGGTCTAGCGGGGGGGGATGGTACGCAGTATTTT	CASSVVTLGLAGGDGTQYF
TRBJ1-1	many	TRBV9	.	TGTGCCAGCAGCCCTCATAGGGGTAACACTGAAGCTTTCTTT	CASSPHRGNTEAFF
TRBJ1-5	many	TRBV9	.	TGTGCCAGCAGCGTAGGAGTGGGGCCCAATCAGCCCCAGCATTTT	CASSVGVGPNQPQHF
TRBJ2-2	many	TRBV9	.	TGTGCCAGCAGCGTACGAATGACTAACACCGGGGAGCTGTTTTTT	CASSVRMTNTGELFF
TRBJ2-1	many	TRBV9	TRBD2	TGTGCCAGCAGCGTATTTGGGGGGGATAGCAATGAGCAGTTCTTC	CASSVFGGDSNEQFF
TRBJ2-2	many	TRBV9	.	TGTGCCAGCAGCCGCGATGCCGGGGAGCTGTTTTTT	CASSRDAGELFF
TRBJ2-7	.	TRBV9	TRBD1	TGTGCCAGCAGCGTAGGAACCGGACAGGGGAGGTACGAGCAGTACTTC	CASSVGTGQGRYEQYF
TRBJ2-2	few	TRBV9	.	TGTGCCAGCAGCCCCGATTTATCCGGGGAGCTGTTTTTT	CASSPDLSGELFF
TRBJ2-3	many	TRBV9	.	TGTGCCAGCAGCGTAGAACTACTCCGCACAGATACGCAGTATTTT	CASSVELLRTDTQYF
TRBJ1-2	few	TRBV9	TRBD1	TGTGCCAGCAGCTCACGGACAGGACGCTATGGCTACACCTTC	CASSSRTGRYGYTF
TRBJ2-7	many	TRBV9	TRBD2	TGTGCCAGCAGCGTAGACCTAGCGGGGAGCTACGAGCAGTACTTC	CASSVDLAGSYEQYF
TRBJ1-1	many	TRBV9	.	TGTGCCAGCAGCGTAGGGGGGGGCAATCCTCTGCATGGTGAAGCTTTCTTT	CASSVGGGNPLHGEAFF
TRBJ2-2	many	TRBV9	TRBD1	TGTGCCAGCAGCGAGGACAGGGGAAGTAGCGGGGAGCTGTTTTTT	CASSEDRGSSGELFF
TRBJ2-2	many	TRBV9	.	TGTGCCAGCAGCGTAGCACTAGCAGAAAACACCGGGGAGCTGTTTTTT	CASSVALAENTGELFF
TRBJ1-5	medium-sized	TRBV9	TRBD1	TGTGCCAGCAGCGTCGGACAGGGAAGTGGGCAGCCCCAGCATTTT	CASSVGQGSGQPQHF
TRBJ2-3	few	TRBV9	TRBD1	TGTGCCAGCAGCGTACAGGACTGGACAGGGGTTCCAGATACGCAGTATTTT	CASSVQDWTGVPDTQYF
TRBJ2-7	many	TRBV9	TRBD2	TGTGCCAGCAGCCCCAATTGGGCTAGCGGGTCCTACGAGCAGTACTTC	CASSPNWASGSYEQYF
TRBJ2-2	many	TRBV9	.	TGTGCCAGCAGCGCCAGGGGGAACACCGGGGAGCTGTTTTTT	CASSARGNTGELFF
TRBJ2-3	many	TRBV9	.	TGTGCCAGCAGCTTTCGGCAGGGGGGTACAGATACGCAGTATTTT	CASSFRQGGTDTQYF
TRBJ2-1	.	TRBV9	.	TGTGCCAGCAGCGCGGGCCCCGGGGGTATATACAATGAGCAGTTCTTC	CASSAGPGGIYNEQFF
TRBJ1-2	medium-sized	TRBV9	.	TGTGCCAGCAGCGTAGCCGGGGGCGGCTATGGCTACACCTTC	CASSVAGGGYGYTF
TRBJ1-2	many	TRBV9	.	TGTGCCAGCAGCGTCGGGGGGGGGATCCTCTATGGCTACACCTTC	CASSVGGGILYGYTF
TRBJ1-5	.	TRBV9	TRBD1	TGTGCCAGCAGCCCAACAGGGGGCGAGGATCAGCCCCAGCATTTT	CASSPTGGEDQPQHF
TRBJ1-4	many	TRBV9	TRBD1	TGTGCCAGCAGCACCAGGGGGCAGACAACTAATGAAAAACTGTTTTTT	CASSTRGQTTNEKLFF
TRBJ2-2	few	TRBV9	TRBD1	TGTGCCAGCAGCCCCCGGACAGGGCCAAACACCGGGGAGCTGTTTTTT	CASSPRTGPNTGELFF
TRBJ2-7	many	TRBV9	TRBD1	TGTGCCAGCAGCGTAGAGAACAGGGGTGAGAACGAGCAGTACTTC	CASSVENRGENEQYF
TRBJ1-2	.	TRBV9	.	TGTGCCAGCAGCGTAGATCCCGACACGAACTATGGCTACACCTTC	CASSVDPDTNYGYTF
TRBJ2-2	many	TRBV9	TRBD1	TGTGCCAGCAGCTTTAGGGGGCTAGACACCGGGGAGCTGTTTTTT	CASSFRGLDTGELFF
TRBJ2-3	.	TRBV9	.	TGTGCCAGCAGCGTAGGTAGACTCTACACAGATGCGCAGTATTTT	CASSVGRLYTDAQYF
TRBJ1-1	many	TRBV9	.	TGTGCCAGCAGCGTTTCACCGAACACTGAAGCTTTCTTT	CASSVSPNTEAFF
TRBJ1-5	medium-sized	TRBV9	.	TGTGCCAGCAGCGCAGGACTTAGCAATCAGCCCCAGCATTTT	CASSAGLSNQPQHF
TRBJ2-7	.	TRBV9	.	TGTGCCAGCAGCGTCGGGAACGACGGTCCCTACGAGCAGTACTTC	CASSVGNDGPYEQYF
TRBJ2-3	many	TRBV4-1	TRBD2	TGCGCCCCCAGAGGTCTAGCGGGGTTTTTGGATGGCACAGATACGCAGTATTTT	CAPRGLAGFLDGTDTQYF
TRBJ2-1	many	TRBV9	TRBD2	TGTGCCAGCAGCGGAGGGACTACCAGGAGCTCCTACAATGAGCAGTTCTTC	CASSGGTTRSSYNEQFF
TRBJ2-3	many	TRBV9	TRBD2	TGTGCCAGCAGCGCGCTGTCACTAGCGGGGGGGAGCACAGATACGCAGTATTTT	CASSALSLAGGSTDTQYF
TRBJ2-2	.	TRBV9	.	TGTGCCACCAGTGTAGGACCGAACGGGGAGCTGTTTTTT	CATSVGPNGELFF
TRBJ2-1	medium-sized	TRBV9	TRBD2	TGTGCCAGCAGCGTAGGAGCGGGGGCCCTCTACAATGAGCAGTTCTTC	CASSVGAGALYNEQFF
TRBJ2-7	many	TRBV9	.	TGTGCCAGCAGCGTATCGCCTGTTCCCTACGAGCAGTACTTC	CASSVSPVPYEQYF
TRBJ2-2	many	TRBV9	.	TGTGCCAGCAGCTTAAGCTCGGGGCGGAACACCGGGGAGCTGTTTTTT	CASSLSSGRNTGELFF